By frequency, the clone carrying this T cell receptor beta chain is medium-sized. Its antigen is still unknown. These data come from a study of T cell clusters in autoimmune cytopenias. Some 39,000 genome equivalents of blood DNA were amplified for TRB. The CDR3 has 14 amino acids. From germline, CDR1 is LNHDA and CDR2 SQIVND (reference sequence). Study results and caveats: Active autoimmune hepatitis patients had approximately 3.2-fold fewer exclusive TRB clusters than healthy donors.

TRB rearrangements were amplified by touch-down multiplex PCR with mixed TRB-A/B primers. TCRdb re-called the multiplex PCR reads and catalogs CDR3 proteins one per entry, DNA excluded. The listing records approximately 6,100 distinct CDR3 sequences. The same data also contributed to another study, on T cell repertoires in aging, cancer and after chemotherapy. As that study records: The full dataset contained millions of TCR reads.

The V and J genes are TRBV19 and TRBJ2-4; as DNA is missing, the TRBD1 call by TCRdb cannot be tested. This TCR was sampled from a human donor in good health. Sequencing was performed on peripheral blood. CDR3 protein: CASRTIGTANIQYF.